The 32 T cell receptor beta chains listed next were all sequenced from one sample in a study of CD8 T cells in Susac syndrome. Random hexamers were used to reverse transcribe roughly 0.5 to 1 ug of RNA. Using its own MiXCR run on the immunoSEQ multiplex PCR reads, TCRdb lists one record per CDR3 protein. There are almost 450,000 distinct CDR3 sequences in the sample; 75% to 90% occur only once, and 0.09% to 0.15% lies in the top ten. Material: CD8+ T cells from PBMCs. The receptors here all came from a human donor with multiple sclerosis.

This clonotype was observed a handful of times. This chain uses TRBV7-6 with TRBJ2-2; unclear D gene. Looked up from germline, CDR1 is SGHVS and CDR2 is FNYEAQ. CDR3 length: 13 residues. The V gene lost 4 bases and the J gene lost 4 bases, with 7 bases spanning the gap. The CDR3 nucleotides read TGTGCCAGCAGCTACACACCCACCGGGGAGCTGTTTTTT. This sequence encodes CASSYTPTGELFF.

This clonotype has only a few counts. The rearrangement links TRBV5-5 to TRBJ1-5; D is perhaps TRBD1 (6 bases). Trimming removed 5 bases at V and 0 bases at J, with 12 bases between. Germline CDR1 and CDR2: SGHKS and YYEKEE (reference sequence). The CDR3 spans 15 residues. CDR3 nucleotides: TGTGCCAGCAGTCTTGGGGGGCATAGCAATCAGCCCCAGCATTTT. Amino acid sequence: CASSLGGHSNQPQHF.

This clonotype turned up a few times. J is TRBJ2-6 and V is TRBV5-6; 11 bases match TRBD1. The CDR3 totals 16 residues. Trimming cost V 6 bases and J 2 bases; bases outside gene matches: 4. In germline, CDR1 is SGHDT, CDR2 YYEEEE. CDR3 loop: CASKWTGGAGANVLTF. The DNA of the CDR3 is TGTGCCAGCAAATGGACAGGGGGCGCTGGGGCCAACGTCCTGACTTTC.

This chain joins TRBV10-3 and TRBJ2-7; 10 bases align to TRBD2. Losses at the gene ends were 3 bases for V and 1 base for J; bases not matched to a gene: 6. CDR1 is ENHRY, CDR2 SYGVKD, per germline. This CDR3 comprises 16 residues. The CDR3, as DNA: TGTGCCATCAGTGATCCTCTAGCGGGGGAGTCCTACGAGCAGTACTTC. Its protein is CAISDPLAGESYEQYF.

This clonotype was observed a single time. In nucleotides, the CDR3 is TGTGCCAGCAGTTACGGCGGACAGGGGTATGGCTACACCTTC. The encoded protein is CASSYGGQGYGYTF. This chain joins TRBV6-5 and TRBJ1-2, with TRBD1 matching over 9 bases. Germline V gene lookup returns CDR1 MNHEY and CDR2 SVGAGI. The CDR3 runs 14 residues. The J segment lost 5 bases and the V segment lost 2 bases, leaving 3 bases of the junction unmatched.

The genes are TRBV4-1 and TRBJ1-1, with 8 positions matching TRBD1. This CDR3 contains 17 residues. J lost 3 bases, V lost 4 bases, and 13 bases had no gene match. In germline, CDR1 is MGHRA, CDR2 YSYEKL. The CDR3 reads CASSPHAAGGKYTEAFF. The DNA of the CDR3 is TGCGCCAGCAGCCCGCATGCTGCAGGGGGCAAGTACACTGAAGCTTTCTTT.

As for this clonotype: An end of the junction does not agree with germline; a read error may underlie this. This chain links TRBV5-1 with TRBJ1-1; possibly TRBD1 for D (5 bases). CDR1 and CDR2 from the germline V gene are SGHRS and YFSETQ. The CDR3 consists of 15 residues. The CDR3 DNA reads as TGCGCCAGCAGCCCGGGAGGGTCAGGGCCTCTTGAAGCCTTCTTT. Translation gives CASSPGGSGPLEAFF.

The chain links TRBV7-2 to TRBJ1-1, with D unresolved. CDR1 and CDR2 from the germline V gene are SGHTA and FQGNSA. V gave up 1 base and J gave up 3 bases, with 12 bases separating them. The CDR3 contains 15 residues. The CDR3 bases are TGTGCCAGCAGCTTAGTTCCGGGTAGGGACACTGAAGCTTTCTTT. Translating gives CASSLVPGRDTEAFF.

This chain joins TRBV27 and TRBJ2-7; 8 nucleotides align to TRBD1. Germline V lookup: CDR1 MNHEY, CDR2 SMNVEV (reference sequence). Losses at the gene ends were 0 bases for V and 6 bases for J; bases not matched to a gene: 7. This CDR3 is 15 amino acids long. CDR3 sequence: CASSLSMAGGGEQYF. The DNA for the CDR3 is TGTGCCAGCAGTTTATCTATGGCAGGGGGCGGCGAGCAGTACTTC.

This chain connects TRBV15 to TRBJ2-7; 7 nucleotides match TRBD1. The V and J ends lost 3 bases and 6 bases, in that order; junction bases with no gene match: 2. The CDR3 extends over 12 amino acids. In germline, CDR1 is LNHNV, CDR2 YYDKDF (reference sequence). DNA for the CDR3: TGTGCCACCAGCAGCACAGGGGCCGAGCAGTACTTC. It specifies CATSSTGAEQYF.

This clonotype has only a few counts. The V and J genes are TRBV27 and TRBJ1-5; D unresolved. Germline CDR1 MNHEY, CDR2 SMNVEV (reference sequence). The CDR3 is made up of 15 amino acids. Between the trimmed V and J ends, which lost 5 bases and 0 bases, there was a span of 11 bases. In nucleotides, the CDR3 is TGTGCCAGCAGTCCCGGACGGTATAGCAATCAGCCCCAGCATTTT. This gives the protein CASSPGRYSNQPQHF.

A single count supports this clonotype. The chain employs TRBV6-5 and TRBJ2-1, with 10 nucleotides matching TRBD2. The trim removed 5 bases at V and 9 bases at J, leaving 7 bases unmatched. Germline loops: CDR1 MNHEY, CDR2 SVGAGI. The CDR3 sequence is 14 residues long. CDR3 sequence (DNA): TGTGCCAGCAGTATACCGGGACTAGCGTTTGAGCAGTTCTTC. This sequence encodes CASSIPGLAFEQFF.

The J gene is TRBJ2-7, the V gene TRBV6-2 or TRBV6-3; D is unclear. The V gene's germline CDR1 is MNHEY and CDR2 SVGEGT. The CDR3 is 15 amino acids. Trimming shortened V by 7 bases and J by 0 bases, and 16 bases separated the two germline ends. CDR3 nucleotides: TGTGCCAGCACCCCGGACGCTAGGAGCTCCTACGAGCAGTACTTC. Protein sequence: CASTPDARSSYEQYF.

The J gene is TRBJ1-1, the V gene TRBV29-1, with D unresolved. Germline assignment: CDR1 SQVTM and CDR2 ANQGSEA. CDR3 length equals 11 residues. Trimming removed 8 bases from V and 2 bases from J, with 9 bases in between. The CDR3 protein is CSCRINTEAFF. CDR3 sequence (DNA): TGCAGCTGCCGGATCAACACTGAAGCTTTCTTT.

V and J are TRBV29-1 and TRBJ2-7, with D possibly TRBD1 on 6 matching bases. Germline lookup yields CDR1 SQVTM and CDR2 ANQGSEA. The V end lost 4 bases, the J end lost 5 bases, and 12 bases lay between the germline ends. CDR3 length: 12 residues. The CDR3 here is CSVAPGANEQYF. DNA of the CDR3: TGCAGCGTTGCTCCAGGGGCCAACGAGCAGTACTTC.

The chain links TRBV5-1 to TRBJ1-3; 7 bases map to TRBD1. The CDR3 is made up of 16 amino acids. The V segment lost 0 bases and the J segment 1 base; nucleotides outside the gene matches: 4. Germline V gene data show CDR1 as SGHRS and CDR2 as YFSETQ. The DNA for the CDR3 is TGCGCCAGCAGCTTGGAGGGGGCGACTTCTGGAAACACCATATATTTT. It specifies CASSLEGATSGNTIYF.

J is TRBJ2-1 and V is TRBV4-1; 10 bases fit TRBD2. Germline V lookup: CDR1 MGHRA, CDR2 YSYEKL. CDR3 length: 16 residues. After removal of 3 bases from V and 3 bases from J, the junction contained 5 bases not matched to a gene. The chain's CDR3 is CASSQIASGSYNEQFF. CDR3 bases: TGCGCCAGCAGCCAGATAGCTAGCGGGAGCTACAATGAGCAGTTCTTC.

This sequence joins TRBV12-3 or TRBV12-4 and TRBJ2-7; TRBD2 matches 10 bases. The V and J ends lost 4 bases and 6 bases, in that order; junction bases with no gene match: 9. The CDR3 has 15 amino acids. This chain's CDR3 is CASSSRAGGPGEQYF. DNA of the CDR3: TGTGCCAGCAGTTCGAGAGCGGGAGGGCCCGGCGAGCAGTACTTC.

The chain has TRBV4-1 and TRBJ1-4, with a possible D match to TRBD1 (5 bases). Per the germline V gene, CDR1 is MGHRA and CDR2 is YSYEKL. This CDR3 comprises 16 residues. Trimming stripped 0 bases from V and 8 bases from J, with 16 bases between. Written as DNA, the CDR3 is TGCGCCAGCAGCCAAGATTTGGGCCAGGGAGGGGAAAAACTGTTTTTT. This encodes CASSQDLGQGGEKLFF.

This clonotype was observed a handful of times. The chain has TRBV4-2 and TRBJ2-2, with a weak D call TRBD2 (5 bases). The CDR3 loop spans 16 amino acids. In germline, CDR1 is LGHNA, CDR2 YNFKEQ. Trimming removed 3 bases from V and 7 bases from J, with 18 bases in between. The CDR3 is CASSQTTTVIDGELFF. DNA of the CDR3: TGTGCCAGCAGCCAGACGACTACCGTAATAGACGGGGAGCTGTTTTTT.

Here the CDR3 reads CASSLWGETEAFF. CDR3 coding DNA: TGCGCCAGCAGCTTGTGGGGGGAGACTGAAGCTTTCTTT. This chain links TRBV5-1 with TRBJ1-1, with a tentative D call TRBD1 (5 bases). Germline loops: CDR1 SGHRS, CDR2 YFSETQ. This CDR3 comprises 13 residues. V lost 1 base and J lost 5, with 9 bases in between.

This chain joins TRBV7-8 and TRBJ2-1; D is perhaps TRBD2 (6 bases). Trimming cost V 2 bases and J 8 bases, with 22 bases left between them. Germline CDR1 and CDR2: SGHVS and FQNEAQ. This CDR3 has 17 residues. The CDR3 nucleotides read TGTGCCAGCAGCTTACCCGGGTCGGGAGCCCCCGGGGATGAGCAGTTCTTC. Its protein is CASSLPGSGAPGDEQFF.

The V and J genes are TRBV7-6 and TRBJ1-1; the D gene is possibly TRBD1 (5 bases). This CDR3 comprises 14 residues. Per germline, CDR1 SGHVS and CDR2 FNYEAQ. The ends were cut back, 1 base at V and 1 base at J, with 7 bases in the middle. CDR3 nucleotides: TGTGCCAGCAGCTTAGGGACAAAGAACACTGAAGCTTTCTTT. Protein product: CASSLGTKNTEAFF.

This clonotype was counted a few times. The V and J genes are TRBV6-1 and TRBJ1-2, with D tentatively TRBD1 (6 bases). Trimming removed 7 bases at V and 10 bases at J, with 16 bases between. The V gene's germline CDR1 is MNHNS and CDR2 SASEGT. CDR3 length: 12 amino acids. As DNA, the CDR3 is TGTGCCAGCATGACTACAGGGCCTGACTACACCTTC. It translates to CASMTTGPDYTF.

The rearrangement links TRBV6-5 to TRBJ1-2; tentative D call: TRBD1 (6 bases). This CDR3 has 15 residues. Germline V gene sequence: CDR1 MNHEY, CDR2 SVGAGI. V was trimmed by 1 base and J by 4 bases, leaving 13 bases between them. The CDR3 protein is CASSYFLGTPYGYTF. Written as DNA, the CDR3 is TGTGCCAGCAGTTACTTCCTCGGGACACCCTATGGCTACACCTTC.

A single count supports this clonotype. The rearrangement uses TRBV15 and TRBJ2-7; 10 bases align to TRBD1. The CDR3 runs 15 residues. Per germline, CDR1 LNHNV and CDR2 YYDKDF (reference sequence). J lost 5 bases, V lost 0 bases, and 4 bases had no gene match. CDR3 sequence: CATSRESTGGHEQYF. CDR3 nucleotides: TGTGCCACCAGCAGAGAATCGACAGGGGGCCACGAGCAGTACTTC.

The chain is built from TRBV29-1 and TRBJ2-1, with 10 bases that match TRBD2. This CDR3 is built from 15 residues. V lost 2 bases, J lost 8 bases, and 9 bases stayed unmatched. From germline, CDR1 is SQVTM and CDR2 ANQGSEA. As DNA, the CDR3 is TGCAGCGTTGAACCCCCTAGCGGGAGTATCCATGAGCAGTTCTTC. It yields the protein CSVEPPSGSIHEQFF.

Only one count was recorded for this clonotype. V usage is TRBV7-9 and J usage is TRBJ2-2, with D possibly TRBD1 on 6 matching bases. The germline V gene encodes CDR1 SEHNR and CDR2 FQNEAQ (reference sequence). The V end was cut by 4 bases, the J end by 5 bases, with 17 bases between. CDR3 length: 16 residues. This chain's CDR3 is CASSSHRAGETGELFF. In DNA form, the CDR3 reads TGTGCCAGCAGCTCCCATAGGGCAGGGGAGACCGGGGAGCTGTTTTTT.

CDR3 residues: CASSSGGRTDYGYTF. CDR3 nucleotide sequence: TGCGCCAGCAGCTCGGGAGGTCGGACGGACTATGGCTACACCTTC. The chain recombines TRBV5-1 with TRBJ1-2; D is unresolved. CDR3 length: 15 amino acids. V was trimmed by 3 bases and J by 3 bases, leaving 15 bases between them. CDR1 is SGHRS, CDR2 YFSETQ, per germline.

The rearrangement joins TRBV11-2 to TRBJ1-1, with 7 bases identical to TRBD1. Looked up from germline, CDR1 is SGHAT and CDR2 is FQNNGV. Trimming took 5 bases from V and 0 from J; bases not matched to a gene: 6. This CDR3 is 15 amino acids long. DNA of the CDR3: TGTGCCAGCAGCCCCACAGGGGTAATGAACACTGAAGCTTTCTTT. As protein: CASSPTGVMNTEAFF.

The CDR3 bases are TGTGCCAGCAGTTTACCCCAAGGATGGCGGGAGGTCGACGAGCAGTACTTC. It yields the protein CASSLPQGWREVDEQYF. The V gene is TRBV28, the J gene TRBJ2-7, with 8 bases matching TRBD2. Germline CDR1 reads MDHEN; CDR2 reads SYDVKM. This CDR3 is built from 17 residues. The V and J ends lost 2 bases and 5 bases, in that order; junction bases with no gene match: 14.

The rearrangement links TRBV27 to TRBJ1-1, with D uncertain. Germline V lookup: CDR1 MNHEY, CDR2 SMNVEV (reference sequence). V was cut by 0 bases and J by 5 bases, with 19 bases left in between. The CDR3 is 17 residues long. CDR3 sequence: CASSLSIWRFLITEAFF. The CDR3 DNA follows: TGTGCCAGCAGTTTATCGATATGGAGATTCCTAATAACTGAAGCTTTCTTT.